The 3 T cell receptor beta chains below all came from one sample that was sequenced in a study of T cell responses to AZD1222 COVID-19 vaccine. Data came from immunoSEQ multiplex PCR; TCRdb stores just in-frame clones and leaves some out. The sample lists roughly 130,000 clones, roughly nine tenths occurring once. The sequenced sample was peripheral blood, obtained on day 0 of AZD1222 vaccination. Receptor source: an adult in good health.

The chain recombines TRBV28 with TRBJ1-3; D unresolved. Per germline, CDR1 MDHEN and CDR2 SYDVKM. The V end was cut by 5 bases, the J end by 0 bases, with 14 bases between. CDR3 length: 16 amino acids. The CDR3 coding sequence is TGTGCCAGCAGTCAACCCCGCGGGAGCTCTGGAAACACCATATATTTT. Its translation is CASSQPRGSSGNTIYF.

The chain couples TRBV7-2 to TRBJ1-4, with 7 bases that match TRBD1. The V gene's germline CDR1 is SGHTA and CDR2 FQGNSA. The length of the CDR3 is 15 residues. V lost 6 bases and J lost 6; bases outside the gene matches: 10. CDR3 sequence reads: CASSWGTALHEKLFF. CDR3 nucleotides: TGTGCCAGCAGTTGGGGGACAGCTCTACATGAAAAACTGTTTTTT.

The chain has TRBV2 and TRBJ2-3; the D call may be TRBD1 or TRBD2 (5 bases each). V lost 5 bases to trimming and J lost 3 bases, with 15 bases between them. The germline V gene encodes CDR1 SNHLY and CDR2 FYNNEI. The CDR3 is 15 amino acids. The CDR3 spells CASSPVGPITDTQYF. The CDR3 DNA follows: TGTGCCAGCAGTCCAGTGGGACCCATAACAGATACGCAGTATTTT.